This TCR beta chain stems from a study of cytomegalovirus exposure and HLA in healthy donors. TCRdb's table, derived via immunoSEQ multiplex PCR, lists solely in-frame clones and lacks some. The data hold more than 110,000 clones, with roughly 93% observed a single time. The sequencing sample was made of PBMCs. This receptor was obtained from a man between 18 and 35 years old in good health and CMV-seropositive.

The CDR3 bases are TGTGCCAGCAGTGTACTCTGGACTAGCGGGGACCAAGAGACCCAGTACTTC. Its protein is CASSVLWTSGDQETQYF. The J gene is TRBJ2-5, the V gene TRBV2; 12 nucleotides align to TRBD2. The J segment lost 0 bases and the V segment lost 4 bases, leaving 6 bases of the junction unmatched. Germline V lookup: CDR1 SNHLY, CDR2 FYNNEI. The CDR3 runs to 17 residues.